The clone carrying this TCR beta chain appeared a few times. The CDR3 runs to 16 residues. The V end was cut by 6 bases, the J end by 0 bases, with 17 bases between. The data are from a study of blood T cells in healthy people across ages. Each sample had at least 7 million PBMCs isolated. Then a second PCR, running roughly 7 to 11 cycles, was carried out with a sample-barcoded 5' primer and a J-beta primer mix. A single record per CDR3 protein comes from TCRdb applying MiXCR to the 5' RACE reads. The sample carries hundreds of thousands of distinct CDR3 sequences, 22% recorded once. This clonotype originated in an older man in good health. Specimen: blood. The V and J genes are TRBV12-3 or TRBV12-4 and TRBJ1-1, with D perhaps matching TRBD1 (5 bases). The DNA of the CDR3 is TGTGCCAGCAGGGGCGGACAAGGCCAGATGAACACTGAAGCTTTCTTT. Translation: CASRGGQGQMNTEAFF.